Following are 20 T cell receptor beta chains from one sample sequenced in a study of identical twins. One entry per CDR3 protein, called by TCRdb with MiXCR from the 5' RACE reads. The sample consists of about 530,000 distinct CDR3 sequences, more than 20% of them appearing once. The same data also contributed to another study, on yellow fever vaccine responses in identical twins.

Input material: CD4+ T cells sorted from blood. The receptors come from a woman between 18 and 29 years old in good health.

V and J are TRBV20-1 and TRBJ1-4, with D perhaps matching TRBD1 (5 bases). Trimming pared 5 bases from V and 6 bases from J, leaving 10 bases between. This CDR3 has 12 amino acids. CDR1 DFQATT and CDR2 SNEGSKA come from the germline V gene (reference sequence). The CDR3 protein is CSAQGGHEKLFF. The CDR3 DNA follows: TGCAGTGCTCAGGGTGGGCATGAAAAACTGTTTTTT.

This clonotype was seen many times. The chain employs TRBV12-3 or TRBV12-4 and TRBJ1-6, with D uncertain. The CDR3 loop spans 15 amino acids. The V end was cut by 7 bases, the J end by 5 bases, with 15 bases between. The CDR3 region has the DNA TGTGCCAGCAATATGGGCGGGGTAGATAATTCACCCCTCCACTTT. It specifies CASNMGGVDNSPLHF.

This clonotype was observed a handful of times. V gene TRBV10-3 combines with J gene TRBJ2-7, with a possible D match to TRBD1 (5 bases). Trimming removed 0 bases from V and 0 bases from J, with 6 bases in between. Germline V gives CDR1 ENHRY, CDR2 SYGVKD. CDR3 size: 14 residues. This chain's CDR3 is CAISESTVSYEQYV. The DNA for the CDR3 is TGTGCCATCAGTGAGTCGACAGTCTCCTACGAGCAGTACGTC.

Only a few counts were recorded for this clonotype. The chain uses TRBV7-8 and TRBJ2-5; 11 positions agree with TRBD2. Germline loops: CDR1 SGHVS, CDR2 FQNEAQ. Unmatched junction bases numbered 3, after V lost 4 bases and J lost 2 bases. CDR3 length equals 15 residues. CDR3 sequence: CASSSTSGVQETQYF. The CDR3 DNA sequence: TGTGCCAGCAGCTCGACTAGCGGGGTACAAGAGACCCAGTACTTC.

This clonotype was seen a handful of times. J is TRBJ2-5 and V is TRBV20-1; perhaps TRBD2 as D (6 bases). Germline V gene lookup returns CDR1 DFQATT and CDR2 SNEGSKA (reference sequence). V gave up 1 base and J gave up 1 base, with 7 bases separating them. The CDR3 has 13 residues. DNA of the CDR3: TGCAGTGCTAGAGGGACTACCCAAGAGACCCAGTACTTC. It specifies CSARGTTQETQYF.

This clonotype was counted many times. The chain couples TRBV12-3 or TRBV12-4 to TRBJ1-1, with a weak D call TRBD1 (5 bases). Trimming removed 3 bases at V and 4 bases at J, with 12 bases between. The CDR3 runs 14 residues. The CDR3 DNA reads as TGTGCCAGCAGTTTTAGGGGCGGCAGCACTGAAGCTTTCTTT. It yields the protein CASSFRGGSTEAFF.

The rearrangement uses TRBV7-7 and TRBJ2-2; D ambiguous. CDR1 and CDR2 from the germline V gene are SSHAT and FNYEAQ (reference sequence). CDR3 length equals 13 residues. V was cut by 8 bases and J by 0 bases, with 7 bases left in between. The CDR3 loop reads CASRSANTGELFF. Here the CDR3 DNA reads TGTGCCAGCCGGTCTGCGAACACCGGGGAGCTGTTTTTT.

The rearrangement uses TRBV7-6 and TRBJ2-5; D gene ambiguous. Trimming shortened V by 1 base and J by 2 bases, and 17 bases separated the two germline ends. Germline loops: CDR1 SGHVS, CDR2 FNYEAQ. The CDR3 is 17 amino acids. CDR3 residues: CASSLGFRQTTQETQYF. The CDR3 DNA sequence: TGTGCCAGCAGCTTAGGATTTCGGCAAACAACGCAAGAGACCCAGTACTTC.

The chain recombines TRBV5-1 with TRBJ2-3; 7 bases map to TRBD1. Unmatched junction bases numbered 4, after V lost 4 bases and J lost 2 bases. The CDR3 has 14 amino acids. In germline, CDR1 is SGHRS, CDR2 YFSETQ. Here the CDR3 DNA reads TGCGCCAGCAGCCCCGACAGGGCCACAGATACGCAGTATTTT. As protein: CASSPDRATDTQYF.

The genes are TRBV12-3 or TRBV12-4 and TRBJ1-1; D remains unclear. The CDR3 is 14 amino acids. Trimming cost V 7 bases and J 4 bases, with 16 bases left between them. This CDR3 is CASMVRGVSTEAFF. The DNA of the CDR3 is TGTGCCAGCATGGTCCGGGGAGTATCCACTGAAGCTTTCTTT.

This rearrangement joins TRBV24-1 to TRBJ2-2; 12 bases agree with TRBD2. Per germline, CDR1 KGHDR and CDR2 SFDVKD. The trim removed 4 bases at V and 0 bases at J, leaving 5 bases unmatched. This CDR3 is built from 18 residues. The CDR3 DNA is TGTGCCACCAGTGACCGACTAGCGGGAGCGACGAACACCGGGGAGCTGTTTTTT. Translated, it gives CATSDRLAGATNTGELFF.

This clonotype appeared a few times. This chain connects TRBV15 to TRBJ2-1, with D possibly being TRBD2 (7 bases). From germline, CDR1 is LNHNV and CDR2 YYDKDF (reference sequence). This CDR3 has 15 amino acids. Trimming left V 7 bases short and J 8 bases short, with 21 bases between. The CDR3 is CATTSRGGGRDEQFF. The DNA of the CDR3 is TGTGCCACCACCTCCCGGGGAGGGGGGAGGGATGAGCAGTTCTTC.

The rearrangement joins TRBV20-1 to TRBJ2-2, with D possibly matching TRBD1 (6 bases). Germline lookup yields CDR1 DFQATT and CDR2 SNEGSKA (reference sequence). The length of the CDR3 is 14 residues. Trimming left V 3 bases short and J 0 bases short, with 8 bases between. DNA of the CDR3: TGCAGTGCTAGGGGGGACACGAACACCGGGGAGCTGTTTTTT. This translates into CSARGDTNTGELFF.

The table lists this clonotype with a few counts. The CDR3 DNA is TGTGCCAGCAGTGATTCCGGGACAGGGGATGACGAGCAGTACTTC. Translation: CASSDSGTGDDEQYF. The genes are TRBV6-1 and TRBJ2-7, with 10 bases lining up with TRBD1. Germline-derived CDR1 and CDR2 are MNHNS and SASEGT. The CDR3 totals 15 residues. V gave up 3 bases and J gave up 5 bases; unmatched junction bases: 7.

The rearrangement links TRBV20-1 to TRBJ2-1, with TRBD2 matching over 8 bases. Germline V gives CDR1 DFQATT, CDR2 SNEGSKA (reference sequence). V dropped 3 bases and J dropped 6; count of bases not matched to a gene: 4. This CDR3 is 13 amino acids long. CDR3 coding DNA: TGCAGTGCTAGTAGCGGGGTTTCCAATGAGCAGTTCTTC. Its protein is CSASSGVSNEQFF.

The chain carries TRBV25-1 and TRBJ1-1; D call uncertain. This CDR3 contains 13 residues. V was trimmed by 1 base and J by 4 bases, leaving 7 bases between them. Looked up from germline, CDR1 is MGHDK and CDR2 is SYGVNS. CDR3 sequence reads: CASSEWAATEAFF. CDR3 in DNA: TGTGCCAGCAGTGAATGGGCGGCCACTGAAGCTTTCTTT.

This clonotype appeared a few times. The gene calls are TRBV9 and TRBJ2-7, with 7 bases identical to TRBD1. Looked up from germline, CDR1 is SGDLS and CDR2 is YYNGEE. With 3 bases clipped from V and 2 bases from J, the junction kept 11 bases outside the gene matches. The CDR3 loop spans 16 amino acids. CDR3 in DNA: TGTGCCAGCAGCGCTTCTCCGGGACAGCGCGCCTACGAGCAGTACTTC. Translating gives CASSASPGQRAYEQYF.

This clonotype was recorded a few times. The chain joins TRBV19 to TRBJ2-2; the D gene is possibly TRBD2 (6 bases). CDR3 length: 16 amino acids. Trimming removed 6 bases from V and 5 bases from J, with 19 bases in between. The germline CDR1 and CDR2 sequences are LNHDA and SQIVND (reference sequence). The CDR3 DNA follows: TGTGCCAGTAGACCCGTCTTTGCGGGGCGGACCGGGGAGCTGTTTTTT. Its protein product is CASRPVFAGRTGELFF.

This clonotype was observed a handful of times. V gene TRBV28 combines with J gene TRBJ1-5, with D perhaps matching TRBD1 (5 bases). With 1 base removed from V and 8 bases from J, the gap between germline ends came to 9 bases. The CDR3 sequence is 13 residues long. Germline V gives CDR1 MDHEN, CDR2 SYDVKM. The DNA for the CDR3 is TGTGCCAGCAGTTTATTGGGGGAGAAGCCCCAGCATTTT. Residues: CASSLLGEKPQHF.

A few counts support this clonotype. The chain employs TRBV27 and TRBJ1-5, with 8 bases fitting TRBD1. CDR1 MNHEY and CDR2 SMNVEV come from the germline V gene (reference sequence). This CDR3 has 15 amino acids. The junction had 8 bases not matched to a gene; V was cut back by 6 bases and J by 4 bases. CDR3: CASSPRTGRNQPQHF. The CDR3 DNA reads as TGTGCCAGCAGCCCTAGGACAGGGCGAAATCAGCCCCAGCATTTT.